This TCR beta chain is drawn from a study of CD8+ T cells in alopecia areata. cDNA prepared by RNA extraction and subsequent reverse transcription served as the template for sequencing. Profiling relied on immunoSEQ multiplex PCR, and the TCRdb table lists in-frame clones only, not all of them. Here the sample spans 150,000 to 200,000 clones, 65% being singletons. Treatment meaning: oral pan-JAK inhibitor, 5-10 mg twice daily. Patients with alopecia areata provided lesional scalp punch biopsies as well as peripheral blood. CDR1 is SGHTA, CDR2 FQGNSA, per germline. V was trimmed by 5 bases and J by 1 base, leaving 9 bases between them. The CDR3 totals 15 residues. The study's findings and limits: A great number of expanded lesional clones endured in scalp and blood during tofacitinib.

Only one count was recorded for this clone. Its specificity is not known. The receptor was derived from a human donor with alopecia areata. The material sequenced was CD4+ T cells sorted from blood, taken at week 4, from a patient treated with tofacitinib. The chain links TRBV7-2 to TRBJ2-6; D is ambiguous. As DNA, the CDR3 is TGTGCCAGCAGCCCGTTCATATCTGGGGCCAACGTCCTGACTTTC. Protein sequence: CASSPFISGANVLTF.